This T cell receptor beta chain was captured by sequencing in a study of T cell repertoires in cytomegalovirus infection (dated by TCRdb to the late 2010s). Regarding the study in general: Donor HLA type was relevant to the analysis, as public TCR beta signatures indicated carriage of CMV infection together with the matching HLA type.

The sample holds many counts of this clonotype. The target of this receptor is not known. No base quality information exists; no much larger clone differs at one position. Sequencing used an Illumina HiSeq 1500. The raw public reads went through TCRdb reprocessing: fastp at Q25, MiXCR clone calling, in-frame beta chains kept. Entries are consolidated by CDR3 protein sequence, retaining the most common genes and DNA. In this sample the table shows more than 150,000 distinct CDR3 sequences, approximately 20% of which occur a single time. The top ten constitute 2.5% to 3% of the sample. Broader findings and caveats from the paper: The ex vivo response was dominated by HLA-C-restricted CMV-specific TCR beta clonotypes, which also provided the single most frequent clonotype in two of eight donors. In both this cohort and an independent roughly 330-donor cohort, the cumulative frequency of public TCR beta family members distinguished carriers of CMV infection plus the relevant HLA type.

Sequences SGHAT (CDR1) and FQNNGV (CDR2) are obtained from the germline V gene. Reading from cysteine to phenylalanine, the CDR3 counts 13 amino acids. Kept here is only the CDR3 DNA, which spans 39 bases and is read in frame from base 1. V loses 0 bases of germline sequence and J loses 3 bases, and the interval between the two ends is 5 bases. The clonotype comes from a human donor in good health (CMV status not recorded). Some clones in this sample may be carry-over from other donors' samples. The chain uses TRBV11-2 and TRBJ1-2, with the D gene too uncertain to name. Specimen: PBMCs. The DNA reads as follows: TGTGCCAGCAGCTTAGAGGTTGACTATGGCTACACCTTC. Its translation reads: CASSLEVDYGYTF.